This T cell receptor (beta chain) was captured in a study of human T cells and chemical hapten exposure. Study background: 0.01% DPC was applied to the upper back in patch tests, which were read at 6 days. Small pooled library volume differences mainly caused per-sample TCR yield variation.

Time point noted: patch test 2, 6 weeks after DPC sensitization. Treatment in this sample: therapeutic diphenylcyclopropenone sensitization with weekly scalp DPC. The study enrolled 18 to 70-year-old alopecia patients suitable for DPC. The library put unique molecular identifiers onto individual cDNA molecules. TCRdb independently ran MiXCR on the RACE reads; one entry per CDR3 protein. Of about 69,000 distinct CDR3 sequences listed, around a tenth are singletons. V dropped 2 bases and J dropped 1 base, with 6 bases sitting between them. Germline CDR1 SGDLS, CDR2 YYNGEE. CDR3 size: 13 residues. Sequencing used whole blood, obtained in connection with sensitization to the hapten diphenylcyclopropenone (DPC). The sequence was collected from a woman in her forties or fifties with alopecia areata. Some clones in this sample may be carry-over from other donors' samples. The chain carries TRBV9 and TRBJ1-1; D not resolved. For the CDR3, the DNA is TGTGCCAGCAGCGTTTCCGGGAACACTGAAGCTTTCTTT. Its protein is CASSVSGNTEAFF.